This T cell receptor beta chain was recovered during a study of T cell responses to AZD1222 COVID-19 vaccine. Sequenced by immunoSEQ multiplex PCR; TCRdb stores in-frame clones only, minus some. The sample records approximately 150,000 clones, 91% being singletons. Regarding the study as a whole: Of spike-specific TCRs, nearly half reportedly target regions left unmutated in variants. Scientists sampled the repertoires only once the peak T cell response had passed. The sample set comprised mostly white British donors with more females, and clonal diversity was possibly underestimated. Along spike, vaccine-associated CD4 TCRs were found throughout, with dominance at 160-218 and 743-854.

The CDR3 has 16 amino acids. Per the germline V gene, CDR1 is MNHEY and CDR2 is SMNVEV (reference sequence). V dropped 5 bases and J dropped 3; count of bases not matched to a gene: 8. As regards this clone: Its antigen is as yet unknown.

V usage is TRBV27 and J usage is TRBJ1-5, with 9 positions matching TRBD1. The sequencing here drew on peripheral blood, taken on day 0 of AZD1222 vaccination. The sequence was obtained from an adult in good health. The CDR3 loop is CASSRTGTGPNQPQHF. The CDR3 nucleotides read TGTGCCAGCAGTAGAACCGGGACAGGGCCCAATCAGCCCCAGCATTTT.